The next 2 T cell receptor beta chains were all read from a single sample in a study of cytomegalovirus exposure and HLA in healthy donors (dated by TCRdb to between 2016 and 2019). To prepare the library, the immunoSEQ multiplex PCR assay was applied. The multiplex PCR relied on a mix of 60 forward primers for TCR Vbeta segments and 13 reverse primers for TCR Jbeta segments. TCRdb obtained this table from immuneACCESS and retained in-frame rearrangements with V and J assigned. These tables miss some clones; where compared with another copy, unresolved V genes account for less than half of the shortfall, and the remainder is unexplained. This sample holds roughly 90,000 clones; around 80% were observed only once. 7.3% of the sample lies in the top ten. The source material was PBMCs. These receptors came from a man aged 30-40 years in good health and CMV-seronegative.

The rearrangement links TRBV13 to TRBJ2-1; TRBD2 aligns across 11 bases. With V trimmed by 8 bases and J by 4 bases, 13 bases remained unmatched. The CDR3 loop spans 17 amino acids. CDR1 and CDR2 (germline): PRHDT, FYEKMQ (reference sequence). The CDR3 DNA is TGTGCCAGCTCGATACTAGGGGGGACTAGCGGATACAATGAGCAGTTCTTC. This translates into CASSILGGTSGYNEQFF.

V and J are TRBV5-1 and TRBJ1-2; D may be TRBD1 (5 bases). The CDR3 sequence is 14 residues long. CDR1 and CDR2 (germline): SGHRS, YFSETQ. V dropped 6 bases and J dropped 8 bases, with 20 bases sitting between them. The CDR3 bases are TGCGCCAGCACTCCGTCGGCAGGGCCTGCGGGCTACACCTTC. This sequence encodes CASTPSAGPAGYTF.